The rows below give T cell receptor beta chains drawn from one sample of a study of control samples from healthy donors and cancer patients. Method: immunoSEQ multiplex PCR; TCRdb's copy keeps in-frame clones and lacks some. The sample contains 100,000 to 110,000 clones, about 90% of which appear only once. The sample consisted of blood. The receptors derive from a woman aged 50 to 60 in good health. The CDR3 runs from the conserved cysteine through the conserved F or W. The order of the fields is D gene, V gene, J gene, clone size, CDR3 protein, CDR3 DNA. A D gene is named only where the DNA matches it firmly. Where a row states a size, it is once, few, many or the class of an expanded clone; other rows omit it.

D gene: TRBD1
V gene: TRBV11-2
J gene: TRBJ1-4
clone size: once
CDR3 protein: CASSSWDRENEKLFF
CDR3 DNA: TGTGCCAGCAGCTCGTGGGACAGGGAAAATGAAAAACTGTTTTTT

D gene: -
V gene: TRBV5-1
J gene: TRBJ2-6
clone size: -
CDR3 protein: CASSLAGGAGSGANVLTF
CDR3 DNA: TGCGCCAGCAGCTTGGCCGGAGGGGCAGGGTCTGGGGCCAACGTCCTGACTTTC

D gene: TRBD1
V gene: TRBV3-1/TRBV3-2
J gene: TRBJ1-4
clone size: -
CDR3 protein: CASRVGQGTANEKLFF
CDR3 DNA: TGTGCCAGCAGGGTCGGACAGGGCACGGCTAATGAAAAACTGTTTTTT

D gene: -
V gene: TRBV24-1
J gene: TRBJ1-2
clone size: -
CDR3 protein: CATSGRTPYGYTF
CDR3 DNA: TGTGCCACCAGTGGACGGACTCCATATGGCTACACCTTC

D gene: -
V gene: TRBV19
J gene: TRBJ1-2
clone size: -
CDR3 protein: CASTYTAGRDGYTF
CDR3 DNA: TGTGCCAGTACCTATACAGCGGGTCGCGATGGCTACACCTTC

D gene: TRBD1
V gene: TRBV12-3/TRBV12-4
J gene: TRBJ2-2
clone size: many
CDR3 protein: CASRTGGPGELFF
CDR3 DNA: TGTGCCAGCAGAACAGGGGGCCCCGGGGAGCTGTTTTTT

D gene: TRBD1
V gene: TRBV6-5
J gene: TRBJ1-6
clone size: -
CDR3 protein: CASVGTGVSPLHF
CDR3 DNA: TGTGCCAGCGTGGGGACAGGGGTATCACCCCTCCACTTT

D gene: -
V gene: TRBV18
J gene: TRBJ1-1
clone size: -
CDR3 protein: CASSPRMLENTEAFF
CDR3 DNA: TGTGCCAGCTCACCCCGAATGTTGGAGAACACTGAAGCTTTCTTT

D gene: TRBD1
V gene: TRBV18
J gene: TRBJ1-5
clone size: -
CDR3 protein: CASSDYPGTAAPQHF
CDR3 DNA: TGTGCCAGCTCAGATTATCCCGGGACAGCCGCACCCCAGCATTTT

D gene: -
V gene: TRBV9
J gene: TRBJ1-2
clone size: -
CDR3 protein: CASSAFLGNYGYTF
CDR3 DNA: TGTGCCAGCAGCGCCTTTTTGGGTAACTATGGCTACACCTTC

D gene: -
V gene: TRBV3-1/TRBV3-2
J gene: TRBJ2-1
clone size: -
CDR3 protein: CASSQLFILGTAFYNEQFF
CDR3 DNA: TGTGCCAGCAGCCAATTATTCATTCTAGGGACCGCATTCTACAATGAGCAGTTCTTC

D gene: -
V gene: TRBV27
J gene: TRBJ2-1
clone size: once
CDR3 protein: CASSSRTNEQFF
CDR3 DNA: TGTGCCAGCAGTTCCCGGACTAATGAGCAGTTCTTC

D gene: -
V gene: TRBV6-2/TRBV6-3
J gene: TRBJ2-1
clone size: -
CDR3 protein: CASSYPTMVASRNNEQFF
CDR3 DNA: TGTGCCAGCAGTTACCCCACTATGGTCGCCTCGAGAAACAATGAGCAGTTCTTC

D gene: TRBD1
V gene: TRBV19
J gene: TRBJ1-1
clone size: once
CDR3 protein: CASSIQGATEAFF
CDR3 DNA: TGTGCCAGTAGTATCCAGGGGGCCACTGAAGCTTTCTTT

D gene: -
V gene: TRBV5-6
J gene: TRBJ2-2
clone size: -
CDR3 protein: CASSPPWPGDTGELFF
CDR3 DNA: TGTGCCAGCAGCCCCCCCTGGCCCGGCGACACCGGGGAGCTGTTTTTT